Sequencing of this T cell receptor (beta chain) was carried out in a study of regulatory T cells in long-lasting Graves disease. TCR beta libraries were built with iRepertoire HTBI primers and Arm-PCR of CDR3 regions. TCRdb reanalysed the multiplex PCR reads using MiXCR and keeps one entry per CDR3 protein. The sample holds almost 350,000 distinct CDR3 sequences; around 20% are singletons and the top ten take roughly 27%. The sample's time point: persistent/refractory GD, antithyroid drugs over 5 years with positive TRAb. PBMCs were the source of the RNA used for TCR sequencing. On this clonotype itself: Its antigen is still unknown.

Overall study results and limits: Persistent disease preferred TRBV28, TRBJ1-2 and TRBJ2-5. Persistent cases of Graves' showed reduced TCR diversity relative to newly diagnosed patients.

Germline V lookup: CDR1 MNHEY, CDR2 SMNVEV (reference sequence). V dropped 6 bases and J dropped 3 bases, with 11 bases sitting between them. The length of the CDR3 is 14 residues. The material sequenced was peripheral blood mononuclear cells (PBMCs), taken when the disease was refractory, from a patient treated with antithyroid drugs. This sequence joins TRBV27 and TRBJ2-2; no definite D call. This receptor was obtained from a female donor with Graves disease. The CDR3 spells CASRVAEYTGELFF. In nucleotides, the CDR3 is TGTGCCAGCAGGGTCGCAGAATACACCGGGGAGCTGTTTTTT.